Following are 29 T cell receptor beta chains from one sample sequenced in a study of control samples from healthy donors and cancer patients. Here immunoSEQ multiplex PCR was the method, and the copy in TCRdb shows in-frame clones only, minus some. The repertoire consists of about 130,000 clones, with 90% occurring once and the leading ten covering over 2%. Source material: blood. These receptors came from a man aged 18 to 29 in good health.

The V gene is TRBV28, the J gene TRBJ1-6, with D possibly matching TRBD1 (5 bases). The CDR3 runs to 17 residues. Trimming took off 6 bases at V and 0 bases at J, with 15 bases between the two ends. The germline gives CDR1 MDHEN, CDR2 SYDVKM. The CDR3 DNA is TGTGCCAGCAGCACTTACAGGTCTAGCTCCTATAATTCACCCCTCCACTTT. Translation: CASSTYRSSSYNSPLHF.

The chain uses TRBV28 and TRBJ2-6; the D is unclear. Germline V gene lookup returns CDR1 MDHEN and CDR2 SYDVKM. This CDR3 is built from 14 residues. V shed 7 bases and J shed 0 bases, with 7 bases lying between them. The CDR3, as DNA: TGTGCCAGCAACCTTAACTCTGGGGCCAACGTCCTGACTTTC. This sequence encodes CASNLNSGANVLTF.

This chain links TRBV2 with TRBJ2-1, with 8 nucleotides matching TRBD2. The germline V gene encodes CDR1 SNHLY and CDR2 FYNNEI. V shed 5 bases and J 2 bases; nucleotides not matched to a gene: 5. The CDR3 is 15 residues long. This CDR3 reads CASSRGLAAYNEQFF. CDR3 sequence (DNA): TGTGCCAGCAGTCGTGGACTAGCCGCCTACAATGAGCAGTTCTTC.

The chain joins TRBV6-1 to TRBJ2-5, with 7 bases matching TRBD2. Trimming removed 1 base from V and 6 bases from J; junction bases left unmatched: 5. The CDR3 has 14 amino acids. Germline V gives CDR1 MNHNS, CDR2 SASEGT. Here the CDR3 reads CASSEGREPQTQYF. CDR3 nucleotide sequence: TGTGCCAGCAGTGAAGGGCGGGAGCCCCAGACCCAGTACTTC.

Only one count was recorded for this clone. The genes are TRBV15 and TRBJ2-3; TRBD2 aligns across 7 bases. The CDR3 totals 17 residues. Germline V gene sequence: CDR1 LNHNV, CDR2 YYDKDF (reference sequence). Trimming took 5 bases from V and 0 from J; bases not matched to a gene: 11. Here the CDR3 reads CATSPIWGGWSTDTQYF. In nucleotides, the CDR3 is TGTGCCACCAGCCCGATTTGGGGGGGTTGGAGCACAGATACGCAGTATTTT. Using reference TRBV15 and TRBJ2-3 for the parts outside the CDR3, the full variable domain is DAMVIQNPRYQVTQFGKPVTLSCSQTLNHNVMYWYQQKSSQAPKLLFHYYDKDFNNEADTPDNFQSRRPNTSFCFLDIRSPGLGDTAMYLCATSPIWGGWSTDTQYFGPGTRLTVL.

The rearrangement uses TRBV4-1 and TRBJ1-1, with a tentative D call TRBD1 (5 bases). The V end was cut by 5 bases, the J end by 1 base, with 14 bases between. Germline V gives CDR1 MGHRA, CDR2 YSYEKL. The CDR3 has 15 residues. The CDR3 DNA reads as TGCGCCAGCAGCAAAGGGTATGGACAGAACACTGAAGCTTTCTTT. Translated, it gives CASSKGYGQNTEAFF.

This chain links TRBV7-9 with TRBJ2-1, with 8 bases that match TRBD2. CDR1 is SEHNR and CDR2 is FQNEAQ in the germline V gene (reference sequence). CDR3 length equals 15 residues. J was trimmed by 6 bases and V by 1 base; bases with no gene match: 5. The CDR3 nucleotides are TGTGCCAGCAGCTTAGGAGCGGGGGTAATCAATGAGCAGTTCTTC. It codes for CASSLGAGVINEQFF.

The rearrangement joins TRBV5-6 to TRBJ2-5, with D tentatively TRBD2 (5 bases). V shed 4 bases and J shed 2 bases, with 9 bases lying between them. The CDR3 covers 13 residues. CDR1 and CDR2 from the germline V gene are SGHDT and YYEEEE. The CDR3 sequence is CASSPSGQETQYF. CDR3 DNA: TGTGCCAGCAGCCCCTCGGGACAAGAGACCCAGTACTTC.

This clone has more than one count but fewer than ten. The chain couples TRBV7-9 to TRBJ2-3; TRBD1 agrees at 10 bases. Per germline, CDR1 SEHNR and CDR2 FQNEAQ (reference sequence). With 5 bases clipped from V and 5 bases from J, the junction kept 4 bases outside the gene matches. The CDR3 extends over 14 amino acids. The CDR3 coding sequence is TGTGCCAGCAGCCTAGACAGGGGGCAAGATACGCAGTATTTT. Encoded protein: CASSLDRGQDTQYF.

This clone showed up just a few times. The chain joins TRBV11-2 to TRBJ1-1, with TRBD1 matching over 9 bases. The CDR3 loop spans 15 amino acids. Germline V gene data show CDR1 as SGHAT and CDR2 as FQNNGV. The V gene end was trimmed by 5 bases and the J gene end by 0 bases; junction bases not matched to a gene: 4. CDR3 region: CASSIGQGMNTEAFF. The DNA for the CDR3 is TGTGCCAGCAGCATCGGACAGGGGATGAACACTGAAGCTTTCTTT.

V usage is TRBV3-1 (or the pseudogene TRBV3-2) and J usage is TRBJ1-5; D is undetermined. The CDR3 runs to 15 residues. V dropped 4 bases and J dropped 0 bases, with 10 bases sitting between them. From germline, CDR1 is LGHDT and CDR2 YNNKEL (reference sequence). CDR3 sequence: CASSPTVNSNQPQHF. The CDR3 bases are TGTGCCAGCAGCCCGACGGTAAATAGCAATCAGCCCCAGCATTTT.

The V and J genes are TRBV19 and TRBJ2-2; D call uncertain. V was cut by 10 bases and J by 7 bases, with 16 bases left in between. CDR3 size: 13 residues. CDR1 is LNHDA and CDR2 is SQIVND in the germline V gene (reference sequence). Written as DNA, the CDR3 is TGTGCCACCCGACTCCGGTTCGGCGGGGAGCTGTTTTTT. Residues: CATRLRFGGELFF.

This clone was seen once. This chain uses TRBV2 with TRBJ2-1; TRBD1 matches 8 bases. In germline, CDR1 is SNHLY, CDR2 FYNNEI. The CDR3 runs to 14 residues. The V and J ends lost 5 bases and 0 bases, in that order; junction bases with no gene match: 0. CDR3 nucleotide sequence: TGTGCCAGCAGTACAGGGGGCTCCTACAATGAGCAGTTCTTC. Its translation is CASSTGGSYNEQFF.

The chain has TRBV18 and TRBJ2-2; maybe TRBD2 (5 bases). V gave up 3 bases and J gave up 1 base, with 6 bases separating them. From germline, CDR1 is KGHSH and CDR2 LQKENI. This CDR3 has 14 amino acids. Here the CDR3 DNA reads TGTGCCAGCTCACCCCGGGGGAACACCGGGGAGCTGTTTTTT. This translates into CASSPRGNTGELFF.

The CDR3 reads CASRTPGLGTDTQYF. The CDR3, as DNA: TGTGCCAGCAGGACACCGGGACTAGGCACAGATACGCAGTATTTT. The gene calls are TRBV6-5 and TRBJ2-3; 8 bases are shared with TRBD2. V was pared by 6 bases and J by 1 base, with 6 bases of the junction left unmatched. Germline V gives CDR1 MNHEY, CDR2 SVGAGI. The length of the CDR3 is 15 residues.

This clone was found once. The rearrangement joins TRBV7-8 to TRBJ2-5; D unresolved. The CDR3 loop spans 15 amino acids. Trimming shortened V by 0 bases and J by 4 bases, and 12 bases separated the two germline ends. The germline gives CDR1 SGHVS, CDR2 FQNEAQ. The CDR3 protein is CASSLAGHLAETQYF. CDR3 sequence (DNA): TGTGCCAGCAGCTTAGCCGGCCATCTGGCAGAGACCCAGTACTTC.

J is TRBJ2-3 and V is TRBV12-5, with 10 bases that match TRBD2. V dropped 4 bases and J dropped 2; count of bases not matched to a gene: 12. The CDR3 consists of 18 residues. CDR1 and CDR2 (germline): LGHNT, FRNRAP. The CDR3 nucleotides read TGTGCTAGTGGTTGGCTAGCGGGAGACATAGGGTCCACAGATACGCAGTATTTT. Translation gives CASGWLAGDIGSTDTQYF.

This clone was seen just once. Other DNA sequences in the same sample also yield this CDR3. V usage is TRBV4-3 and J usage is TRBJ1-5; D is unresolved. Looked up from germline, CDR1 is LGHNA and CDR2 is YSLEER. The CDR3 contains 15 residues. The V end was cut by 0 bases, the J end by 0 bases, with 6 bases between. This chain's CDR3 is CASSQDRYSNQPQHF. The CDR3 DNA is TGCGCCAGCAGCCAAGACAGGTATAGCAATCAGCCCCAGCATTTT.

In regard to this clone: At one boundary the junction diverges from the germline segment, which might be a read error. The chain uses TRBV7-3 and TRBJ2-5; 7 nucleotides match TRBD1. From germline, CDR1 is SGHTA and CDR2 FQGTGA. The CDR3 is made up of 15 amino acids. CDR3 residues: CASSLGTANQETQYF. The CDR3 coding sequence is TGTGCCAGCAGCTTAGGGACAGCCAACCAGGAGACCCAGTACTTC.

The chain carries TRBV5-1 and TRBJ2-7; 8 positions match TRBD1. This CDR3 spans 14 amino acids. V shed 0 bases and J 3 bases; nucleotides not matched to a gene: 2. Germline CDR1 reads SGHRS; CDR2 reads YFSETQ. This CDR3 reads CASSLGTGLYEQYV. CDR3 nucleotide sequence: TGCGCCAGCAGCTTGGGGACAGGGCTCTACGAGCAGTACGTC.

This chain joins TRBV5-6 and TRBJ2-5; tentatively, D is TRBD1 (6 bases). Germline assignment: CDR1 SGHDT and CDR2 YYEEEE. The ends were cut back, 4 bases at V and 5 bases at J, with 21 bases in the middle. This CDR3 spans 16 amino acids. CDR3 sequence reads: CASSRRTERQGETQYF. CDR3 nucleotides: TGTGCCAGCAGCAGACGGACCGAACGTCAGGGGGAGACCCAGTACTTC.

The chain has TRBV3-1 (or the pseudogene TRBV3-2) and TRBJ1-1, with a weak D call TRBD1 (5 bases). CDR1 is LGHDT and CDR2 is YNNKEL in the germline V gene (reference sequence). With 1 base removed from V and 5 bases from J, the gap between germline ends came to 20 bases. The length of the CDR3 is 17 residues. CDR3 sequence reads: CASSQGGSGTENTEAFF. As DNA, the CDR3 is TGTGCCAGCAGCCAAGGGGGATCAGGGACGGAGAATACTGAAGCTTTCTTT.

Only one count was recorded for this clone. This chain links TRBV5-1 with TRBJ2-2; no firm D call. The germline V gene has CDR1 SGHRS and CDR2 YFSETQ. This CDR3 comprises 14 residues. The V end lost 0 bases, the J end lost 3 bases, and 6 bases lay between the germline ends. DNA of the CDR3: TGCGCCAGCAGCTTGGGAGAATACACCGGGGAGCTGTTTTTT. It is translated as CASSLGEYTGELFF.

V usage is TRBV9 and J usage is TRBJ2-7, with no clear D. This CDR3 is 11 amino acids long. Germline lookup yields CDR1 SGDLS and CDR2 YYNGEE. The V and J ends lost 6 bases and 9 bases respectively, with 13 bases between them. CDR3 residues: CASTTLELQYF. In DNA, the CDR3 is TGTGCCAGCACAACCCTGGAACTGCAGTACTTC.

The chain uses TRBV11-1 and TRBJ2-1; 13 nucleotides line up with TRBD2. Germline loops: CDR1 SGHAT, CDR2 FQDESV (reference sequence). The CDR3 loop spans 16 amino acids. The junction had 3 bases not matched to a gene; V was cut back by 4 bases and J by 3 bases. Here the CDR3 reads CASSWTSGSFYNEQFF. The CDR3 DNA sequence: TGTGCCAGCAGCTGGACTAGCGGGAGTTTCTACAATGAGCAGTTCTTC. Filled out from reference TRBV11-1 and TRBJ2-1, the complete variable domain reads EAEVAQSPRYKITEKSQAVAFWCDPISGHATLYWYRQILGQGPELLVQFQDESVVDDSQLPKDRFSAERLKGVDSTLKIQPAELGDSAMYLCASSWTSGSFYNEQFFGPGTRLTVL.

This clone has a single count. The rearrangement uses TRBV7-9 and TRBJ2-4, with 13 bases matching TRBD2. The V and J ends lost 3 bases and 0 bases, in that order; junction bases with no gene match: 8. This CDR3 comprises 19 residues. CDR1 and CDR2 (germline): SEHNR, FQNEAQ (reference sequence). DNA for the CDR3: TGTGCCAGCAGCTTTTTCACTAGCGGGAGGGGTAAAGCCAAAAACATTCAGTACTTC. Amino acids: CASSFFTSGRGKAKNIQYF.

V usage is TRBV3-1 (or the pseudogene TRBV3-2) and J usage is TRBJ2-3; tentatively, D is TRBD1 (6 bases). The CDR3 length is 13 residues. The V gene lost 3 bases and the J gene lost 10 bases, with 14 bases spanning the gap. In germline, CDR1 is LGHDT, CDR2 YNNKEL (reference sequence). The CDR3 DNA reads as TGTGCCAGCAGCCACCCGGACAGTCCAGCGCAGTATTTT. Its protein product is CASSHPDSPAQYF.

The J gene is TRBJ2-2, the V gene TRBV6-5; D remains unclear. The CDR3 loop spans 12 amino acids. Per germline, CDR1 MNHEY and CDR2 SVGAGI. V was trimmed by 6 bases and J by 4 bases, leaving 6 bases between them. In DNA form, the CDR3 reads TGTGCCAGCAGCTCCCGCACCGGGGAGCTGTTTTTT. This sequence encodes CASSSRTGELFF.

The chain links TRBV27 to TRBJ1-1; D possibly corresponds to TRBD1 (5 bases). The germline V and J ends were trimmed by 5 bases and 4 bases, with 11 bases remaining between them. Germline assignment: CDR1 MNHEY and CDR2 SMNVEV (reference sequence). The CDR3 consists of 13 residues. In nucleotides, the CDR3 is TGTGCCAGCAGTCTAGGGGCATCCACTGAAGCTTTCTTT. This translates into CASSLGASTEAFF.